This T cell receptor beta chain was retrieved from a study of blood T cell repertoires in COVID-19. Authors' methods: Scientists estimated how many nucleated cells there were by amplifying reference gene primers. The repertoire was sequenced with immunoSEQ multiplex PCR; TCRdb's copy has only in-frame clones and lacks some. D and trimming were read from the DNA, whereas the V and J calls and clone size are those reported in that table. The sample holds 210,000 or so clones, about 80% seen once. The study drew participants aged about 18 to 89 years from about two dozen US areas. J lost 7 bases, V lost 1 base, and 4 bases had no gene match. This CDR3 is 15 amino acids long. CDR1 is SGHVS and CDR2 is FQNEAQ in the germline V gene.

The V gene is TRBV7-8, the J gene TRBJ2-1; 10 nucleotides agree with TRBD1. This TCR came from a man between 60 and 70 years old who had recovered from COVID-19. Sequencing input: PBMCs or T cells enriched from blood (not recorded which). CDR3 in DNA: TGTGCCAGCAGCTTAGGACAGGGGGCGGCGAATGAGCAGTTCTTC. Its protein product is CASSLGQGAANEQFF.